This T cell receptor (beta chain) was captured by sequencing in a study of cytomegalovirus exposure and HLA in healthy donors. This CDR3 has 14 residues. Trimming cost V 6 bases and J 8 bases; bases outside gene matches: 6. Looked up from germline, CDR1 is MNHEY and CDR2 is SVGAGI. In the PCR, 60 Vbeta and 13 Jbeta primers were used. Sequencing was performed with immunoSEQ multiplex PCR; in TCRdb, only in-frame clones are kept and a portion is missing. The table lists about 150,000 clones, approximately 77% of them singletons. The TCR originated in a man between 18 and 35 years old in good health and CMV-seronegative. Input material: PBMCs. The chain is built from TRBV6-5 and TRBJ1-4; 10 bases agree with TRBD1. The CDR3 sequence is CASRTGTGVEKLFF. The DNA for the CDR3 is TGTGCCAGCAGAACCGGGACAGGGGTCGAAAAACTGTTTTTT.